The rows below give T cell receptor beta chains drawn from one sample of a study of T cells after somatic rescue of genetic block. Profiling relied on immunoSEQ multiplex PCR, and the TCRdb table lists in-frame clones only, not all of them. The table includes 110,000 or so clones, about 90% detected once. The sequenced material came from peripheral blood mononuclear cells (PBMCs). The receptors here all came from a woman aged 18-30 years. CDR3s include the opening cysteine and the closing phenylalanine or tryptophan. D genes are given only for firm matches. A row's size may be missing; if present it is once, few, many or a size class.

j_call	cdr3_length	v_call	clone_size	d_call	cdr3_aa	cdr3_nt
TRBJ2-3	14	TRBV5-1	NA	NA	CASSFSISTDTQYF	TGCGCCAGCAGCTTCAGCATATCGACAGATACGCAGTATTTT
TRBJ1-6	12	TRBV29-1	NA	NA	CSVEGDNSPLHF	TGCAGCGTTGAAGGGGATAATTCACCCCTCCACTTT
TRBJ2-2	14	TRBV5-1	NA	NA	CASSPGLRTGELFF	TGCGCCAGCAGTCCGGGATTACGGACCGGGGAGCTGTTTTTT
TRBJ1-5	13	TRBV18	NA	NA	CASSPRGDQPQHF	TGTGCCAGCTCACCGAGAGGGGATCAGCCCCAGCATTTT
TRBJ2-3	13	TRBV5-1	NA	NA	CASSSDRGDTQYF	TGCGCCAGCAGCTCCGACCGGGGAGATACGCAGTATTTT
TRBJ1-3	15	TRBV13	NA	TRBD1	CASSIWTGSGNTIYF	TGTGCCAGCAGCATCTGGACAGGCTCTGGAAACACCATATATTTT
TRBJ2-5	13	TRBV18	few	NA	CASSPSNQETQYF	TGTGCCAGCTCACCATCGAACCAAGAGACCCAGTACTTC
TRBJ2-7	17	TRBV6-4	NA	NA	CASSDLVGGAFSYEQYF	TGTGCCAGCAGTGACTTGGTGGGCGGGGCGTTCTCCTACGAGCAGTACTTC
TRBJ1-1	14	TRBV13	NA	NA	CASSLGGINTEAFF	TGTGCCAGCAGCTTGGGGGGCATAAACACTGAAGCTTTCTTT
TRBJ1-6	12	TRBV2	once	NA	CASSDGNSPLHF	TGTGCCAGCAGTGACGGTAATTCACCCCTCCACTTT
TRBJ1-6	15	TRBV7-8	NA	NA	CASSRQLLYNSPLHF	TGTGCCAGCAGCCGACAGCTATTATATAATTCACCCCTCCACTTT
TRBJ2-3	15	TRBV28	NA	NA	CASSWISDLGNTQYF	TGTGCCAGCAGTTGGATATCCGACTTAGGAAATACGCAGTATTTT
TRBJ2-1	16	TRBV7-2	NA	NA	CASSPARHIAYNEQFF	TGTGCCAGCAGCCCCGCGAGACATATCGCCTACAATGAGCAGTTCTTC
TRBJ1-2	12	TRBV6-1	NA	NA	CATTQALGGYTF	TGTGCCACTACCCAAGCTCTAGGTGGCTACACCTTC
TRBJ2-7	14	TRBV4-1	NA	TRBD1	CASSQGQGAREQYF	TGCGCCAGCAGCCAAGGGCAGGGGGCTCGGGAGCAGTACTTC
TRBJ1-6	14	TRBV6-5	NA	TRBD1	CAGSRQGENSPLHF	TGTGCCGGCAGTCGCCAGGGGGAGAATTCACCCCTCCACTTT
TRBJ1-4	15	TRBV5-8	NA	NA	CASSWGGVTNEKLFF	TGTGCCAGCAGCTGGGGGGGTGTTACTAATGAAAAACTGTTTTTT
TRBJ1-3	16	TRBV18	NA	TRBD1	CASSPNRGNRGDTIYF	TGTGCCAGCTCACCGAACAGGGGGAACAGAGGGGACACCATATATTTT
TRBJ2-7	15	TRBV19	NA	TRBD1	CATSMEPGGIYEQYF	TGTGCCACGAGTATGGAGCCAGGGGGCATCTACGAGCAGTACTTC
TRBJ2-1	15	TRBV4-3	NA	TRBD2	CASSRGGNSYNEQFF	TGCGCCAGCAGCCGGGGGGGGAACTCCTACAATGAGCAGTTCTTC
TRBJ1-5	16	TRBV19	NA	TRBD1	CASSTIPGQPNQPQHF	TGTGCCAGTAGCACCATTCCGGGACAGCCTAATCAGCCCCAGCATTTT
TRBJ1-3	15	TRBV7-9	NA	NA	CASSPIRSPGNTIYF	TGTGCCAGCAGTCCGATCCGGAGCCCTGGAAACACCATATATTTT
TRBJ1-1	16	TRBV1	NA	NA	CTSSQDRWGLNTEAFF	TGCACCAGCAGCCAAGATAGGTGGGGATTGAACACTGAAGCTTTCTTT
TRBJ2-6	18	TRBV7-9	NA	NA	CASRERQVLTSGANVLTF	TGTGCCAGCAGGGAGCGACAGGTGTTGACCTCTGGGGCCAACGTCCTGACTTTC